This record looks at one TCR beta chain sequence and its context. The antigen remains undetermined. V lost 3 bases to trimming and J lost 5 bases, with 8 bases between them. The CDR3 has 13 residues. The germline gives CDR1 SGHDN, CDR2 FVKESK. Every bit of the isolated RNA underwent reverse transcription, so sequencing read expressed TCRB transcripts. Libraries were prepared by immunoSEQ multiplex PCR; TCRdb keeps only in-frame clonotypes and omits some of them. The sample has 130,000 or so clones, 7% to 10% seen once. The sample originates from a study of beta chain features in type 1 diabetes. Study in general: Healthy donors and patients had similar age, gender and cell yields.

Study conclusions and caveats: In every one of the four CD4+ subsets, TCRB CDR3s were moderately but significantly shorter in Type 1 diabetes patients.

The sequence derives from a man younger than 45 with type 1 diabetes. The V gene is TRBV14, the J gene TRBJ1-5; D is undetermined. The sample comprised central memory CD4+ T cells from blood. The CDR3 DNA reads TGTGCCAGCAGCCAGGATGAGGATCAGCCCCAGCATTTT. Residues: CASSQDEDQPQHF.